This T cell receptor (beta chain) was identified in a study of blood T cell repertoires in COVID-19. Overall study context: The analysed material was cDNA or gDNA that came from T cells, B-cell-depleted T cells, or PBMCs.

Source study methods: It was from reference gene primer amplification that nucleated cell counts were estimated. Profiled with immunoSEQ multiplex PCR; TCRdb holds only in-frame clones, not every one. V, J and clone size are taken as reported in that table, and D and trimming were inferred from the DNA itself. The sample records some 11,000 clones, around 90% being singletons. This CDR3 has 14 amino acids. V was trimmed by 4 bases and J by 1 base, leaving 9 bases between them. CDR1 and CDR2 from the germline V gene are SGDLS and YYNGEE. Source material: peripheral blood. The TCR originated in a woman in her 70s with active COVID-19. The J gene is TRBJ1-5, the V gene TRBV9; D call uncertain. The CDR3 bases are TGTGCCAGCAGCCCCGCGGGCAGCAATCAGCCCCAGCATTTT. It encodes CASSPAGSNQPQHF.